One and the same sample provided the 27 T cell receptor beta chains below, sequenced in a study of cytomegalovirus exposure and HLA in healthy donors. The PCR made use of 60 Vbeta and 13 Jbeta primers. Clones were read by immunoSEQ multiplex PCR, and TCRdb kept only the in-frame ones, dropping some. The sample has tens of thousands of clones, approximately 71% seen once. Sequencing was done on a sample of PBMCs. Source of these receptors: a man aged 50-59 years in good health and CMV-seronegative.

This chain connects TRBV6-6 to TRBJ2-5; D not resolved. Germline CDR1 and CDR2: MNHNY and SVGAGI (reference sequence). CDR3 size: 12 residues. V was pared by 5 bases and J by 5 bases, with 9 bases between. Here the CDR3 DNA reads TGTGCCAGCAGTAAGCTCCTCGAGACCCAGTACTTC. Translating it yields CASSKLLETQYF.

In its sample, this clone was seen a few times. The chain is built from TRBV9 and TRBJ1-5; maybe TRBD1 (5 bases). With 4 bases removed from V and 10 bases from J, the gap between germline ends came to 18 bases. The germline CDR1 and CDR2 sequences are SGDLS and YYNGEE. This CDR3 region has 14 residues. The CDR3 coding sequence is TGTGCCAGCAGCACCGGGACTACCACGGTACCCCAGCATTTT. This translates into CASSTGTTTVPQHF. Looking up the rest from reference TRBV9 and TRBJ1-5 gives the full variable domain: DSGVTQTPKHLITATGQRVTLRCSPRSGDLSVYWYQQSLDQGLQFLIQYYNGEERAKGNILERFSAQQFPDLHSELNLSSLELGDSALYFCASSTGTTTVPQHFGDGTRLSIL.

This chain uses TRBV18 with TRBJ1-5; perhaps TRBD1 as D (5 bases). This CDR3 is built from 15 residues. The germline V gene encodes CDR1 KGHSH and CDR2 LQKENI. The V end was cut by 8 bases, the J end by 1 base, with 15 bases between. The CDR3 sequence: CASPDQGRSNQPQHF. Written as DNA, the CDR3 is TGTGCCAGCCCGGATCAGGGTCGGAGCAATCAGCCCCAGCATTTT.

The chain couples TRBV5-4 to TRBJ2-7; perhaps TRBD2 as D (6 bases). Trimming took 2 bases from V and 0 from J, leaving 12 bases between them. The CDR3 contains 15 residues. Germline V gene lookup returns CDR1 SGHNT and CDR2 YYREEE (reference sequence). CDR3: CASSFARDFSYEQYF. In DNA form, the CDR3 reads TGTGCCAGCAGCTTTGCTCGGGACTTCTCCTACGAGCAGTACTTC.

The V and J genes are TRBV19 and TRBJ1-5; 8 bases match TRBD1. CDR1 LNHDA and CDR2 SQIVND come from the germline V gene (reference sequence). This CDR3 region has 14 residues. J was trimmed by 7 bases and V by 7 bases; bases with no gene match: 9. CDR3 in amino acids: CASKFRQGRQPQHF. The CDR3 bases are TGTGCCAGTAAGTTTCGACAGGGGAGGCAGCCCCAGCATTTT.

This clone came up a few times. The chain employs TRBV6-1 and TRBJ2-7; the match to TRBD2 covers 10 bases. CDR1 is MNHNS and CDR2 is SASEGT in the germline V gene. The CDR3 has 14 amino acids. V lost 6 bases, J lost 5 bases, and 7 bases stayed unmatched. The CDR3 DNA reads TGTGCCAGCAGCGCGCTAGCGGGGGTTCACGAGCAGTACTTC. Amino acids: CASSALAGVHEQYF.

The chain is built from TRBV10-2 and TRBJ1-1; 7 bases map to TRBD1. This CDR3 has 14 residues. Germline CDR1 is WSHSY and CDR2 is SAAADI. The J segment lost 10 bases and the V segment lost 4 bases, leaving 12 bases of the junction unmatched. The DNA for the CDR3 is TGCGCCAGCAGTGTAGATGGGAGACAGGGAGGAGCTTTCTTT. This sequence encodes CASSVDGRQGGAFF.

The V and J genes are TRBV14 and TRBJ1-6; D might be TRBD1 (6 bases). V lost 4 bases, J lost 9 bases, and 22 bases lay in between. This CDR3 has 17 amino acids. In germline, CDR1 is SGHDN, CDR2 FVKESK. DNA for the CDR3: TGTGCCAGCAGCCCCCGGCAGGGGCCTTCCCAGGGTTCACCCCTCCACTTT. Protein product: CASSPRQGPSQGSPLHF.

The chain employs TRBV11-2 and TRBJ2-1; a possible D gene is TRBD1 (5 bases). Trimming removed 2 bases from V and 9 bases from J, with 14 bases in between. Germline CDR1 SGHAT, CDR2 FQNNGV. CDR3 length: 14 residues. The chain's CDR3 is CASSLIGSRGEQFF. Written as DNA, the CDR3 is TGTGCCAGCAGCTTAATAGGCTCTAGGGGTGAGCAGTTCTTC. Filled out from reference TRBV11-2 and TRBJ2-1, the complete variable domain reads EAGVAQSPRYKIIEKRQSVAFWCNPISGHATLYWYQQILGQGPKLLIQFQNNGVVDDSQLPKDRFSAERLKGVDSTLKIQPAKLEDSAVYLCASSLIGSRGEQFFGPGTRLTVL.

This clone appeared a single time. Written as DNA, the CDR3 is TGTGCCAGTAGTGATGGGGCGGGGGAGCAGTACTTC. Translated, it gives CASSDGAGEQYF. V gene TRBV19 combines with J gene TRBJ2-7; maybe TRBD2 (6 bases). Trimming shortened V by 5 bases and J by 7 bases, and 12 bases separated the two germline ends. The CDR3 has 12 amino acids. Per the germline V gene, CDR1 is LNHDA and CDR2 is SQIVND (reference sequence).

The chain couples TRBV9 to TRBJ2-7; the match to TRBD1 covers 9 bases. Trimming at V came to 2 bases and at J to 0 bases, leaving 3 bases not matched to a gene. This CDR3 has 15 amino acids. The germline V gene has CDR1 SGDLS and CDR2 YYNGEE. The CDR3 sequence is CASSVGTGHSYEQYF. CDR3 coding DNA: TGTGCCAGCAGCGTCGGGACAGGGCACTCCTACGAGCAGTACTTC.

The chain couples TRBV19 to TRBJ2-5; 9 nucleotides align to TRBD1. Matching the DNA end better, TRBJ2-7 makes the J call doubtful. Germline V gene lookup returns CDR1 LNHDA and CDR2 SQIVND (reference sequence). The CDR3 length is 14 residues. The CDR3 reads CASSIGRTGDEQYF. The CDR3 region has the DNA TGTGCCAGTAGTATAGGAAGGACAGGGGACGAGCAGTACTTC.

The V call is TRBV2, the J call TRBJ2-7; D perhaps matches TRBD2 (5 bases). The V gene lost 3 bases and the J gene lost 2 bases, with 29 bases spanning the gap. The length of the CDR3 is 20 residues. The germline V gene has CDR1 SNHLY and CDR2 FYNNEI. The CDR3 sequence is CASSDRKVVDPGYSPYEQYF. CDR3 sequence (DNA): TGTGCCAGCAGTGACAGGAAAGTCGTTGACCCGGGGTATTCGCCCTACGAGCAGTACTTC.

The V gene is TRBV9, the J gene TRBJ1-2; D gene unclear. Germline V CDR1 and CDR2: SGDLS, YYNGEE. V lost 2 bases to trimming and J lost 1 base, with 15 bases between them. The CDR3 is made up of 16 amino acids. CDR3 region: CASSVTRGPYNYGYTF. Written as DNA, the CDR3 is TGTGCCAGCAGCGTTACTCGAGGCCCCTATAACTATGGCTACACCTTC.

This clone has just a few counts. CDR3 protein: CASSRYSGGGRDTQYF. The DNA for the CDR3 is TGTGCCAGCAGCAGATACAGCGGGGGGGGACGGGATACGCAGTATTTT. This chain joins TRBV5-4 and TRBJ2-3; 10 bases are a match to TRBD2. This CDR3 region has 16 residues. With V trimmed by 4 bases and J by 6 bases, 11 bases remained unmatched. Germline CDR1 is SGHNT and CDR2 is YYREEE (reference sequence). The whole variable domain, remainder taken from reference TRBV5-4 and TRBJ2-3, is ETGVTQSPTHLIKTRGQQVTLRCSSQSGHNTVSWYQQALGQGPQFIFQYYREEENGRGNFPPRFSGLQFPNYSSELNVNALELDDSALYLCASSRYSGGGRDTQYFGPGTRLTVL.

V usage is TRBV19 and J usage is TRBJ1-4; D uncertain. In germline, CDR1 is LNHDA, CDR2 SQIVND (reference sequence). V was cut by 3 bases and J by 12 bases, with 11 bases left in between. The CDR3 has 12 amino acids. CDR3 DNA sequence: TGTGCCAGTAGTATCGATCGCCGGGAACTGTTTTTT. It specifies CASSIDRRELFF. Full variable domain (missing parts from reference TRBV19 and TRBJ1-4): DGGITQSPKYLFRKEGQNVTLSCEQNLNHDAMYWYRQDPGQGLRLIYYSQIVNDFQKGDIAEGYSVSREKKESFPLTVTSAQKNPTAFYLCASSIDRRELFFGSGTQLSVL.

This clone was detected only a few times. CDR3 nucleotides: TGTGCCAGCAGCTTTCCACGGGAGGGGGGCTGGGCAGATACGCAGTATTTT. Its protein product is CASSFPREGGWADTQYF. The chain links TRBV7-9 to TRBJ2-3; 8 bases agree with TRBD2. The CDR3 is made up of 17 amino acids. J lost 4 bases, V lost 3 bases, and 12 bases had no gene match. Germline CDR1 is SEHNR and CDR2 is FQNEAQ (reference sequence).

This clone has just a few counts. The chain couples TRBV5-1 to TRBJ1-1; D not resolved. Germline V gives CDR1 SGHRS, CDR2 YFSETQ. V was pared by 3 bases and J by 5 bases, with 17 bases between. CDR3 length equals 15 residues. The DNA of the CDR3 is TGCGCCAGCAGCTCTATTTCTATACAGACGACTGAAGCTTTCTTT. Translated: CASSSISIQTTEAFF.

This rearrangement joins TRBV15 to TRBJ2-4; no clear D gene. The CDR3 sequence is 14 residues long. CDR1 is LNHNV, CDR2 YYDKDF, per germline (reference sequence). The germline V and J ends were trimmed by 0 bases and 1 base, with 4 bases remaining between them. CDR3 DNA: TGTGCCACCAGCAGAGACAGGGCCAAAAACATTCAGTACTTC. It codes for CATSRDRAKNIQYF.

This clone was seen a handful of times. V gene TRBV5-6 combines with J gene TRBJ1-2, with TRBD1 matching over 9 bases. The V segment lost 9 bases and the J segment 8 bases; nucleotides outside the gene matches: 14. The CDR3 totals 14 residues. Germline CDR1 reads SGHDT; CDR2 reads YYEEEE. The DNA of the CDR3 is TGTGCCACGGCGACTTACAGGGGGCACGGGGGCTACACCTTC. Translating gives CATATYRGHGGYTF.

The rearrangement joins TRBV11-2 to TRBJ2-2, with D maybe TRBD2 (5 bases). CDR3 length: 15 amino acids. The germline V gene has CDR1 SGHAT and CDR2 FQNNGV. V shed 0 bases and J shed 5 bases, with 10 bases lying between them. CDR3 loop: CASSLDFGGTGELFF. The CDR3 DNA sequence: TGTGCCAGCAGCTTAGATTTTGGAGGAACCGGGGAGCTGTTTTTT.

This clone was recorded only once. This chain connects TRBV9 to TRBJ1-2, with D unresolved. The ends were cut back, 7 bases at V and 0 bases at J, with 10 bases in the middle. The CDR3 runs 13 residues. Germline V gene lookup returns CDR1 SGDLS and CDR2 YYNGEE. CDR3 coding DNA: TGTGCCAGCCAAGCACGAGCTAACTATGGCTACACCTTC. Translated: CASQARANYGYTF.

This clone occurred once. The chain uses TRBV19 and TRBJ1-2, with D hard to call. Germline V gene data show CDR1 as LNHDA and CDR2 as SQIVND (reference sequence). The CDR3 has 13 residues. V was shortened by 4 bases and J by 8 bases, with 14 bases between the two germline ends. The CDR3 nucleotides are TGTGCCAGTAGTAAGTCGCCTTGGGAGGGCTACACCTTC. Amino acids: CASSKSPWEGYTF.

The chain is built from TRBV4-1 and TRBJ1-4; weak D call: TRBD1 (5 bases). This CDR3 comprises 11 residues. Germline loops: CDR1 MGHRA, CDR2 YSYEKL. Trimming removed 5 bases at V and 13 bases at J, with 11 bases between. In DNA, the CDR3 is TGCGCCAGCAGCGCGGGGACCGGACTGTTTTTT. It translates to CASSAGTGLFF.

The chain couples TRBV11-2 to TRBJ2-5; 9 bases fit TRBD2. After removal of 1 base from V and 5 bases from J, the junction contained 8 bases not matched to a gene. From germline, CDR1 is SGHAT and CDR2 FQNNGV. The CDR3 totals 16 residues. CDR3 in amino acids: CASSLVGRGGTETQYF. DNA of the CDR3: TGTGCCAGCAGCTTAGTGGGGCGGGGGGGCACGGAGACCCAGTACTTC.

The chain couples TRBV2 to TRBJ1-3, with D possibly matching TRBD1 (6 bases). The germline V gene encodes CDR1 SNHLY and CDR2 FYNNEI. The CDR3 spans 18 residues. Trimming shortened V by 4 bases and J by 7 bases, and 26 bases separated the two germline ends. The CDR3 DNA follows: TGTGCCAGCAGTGGTAGGACCGTCGACCTTCAAGACAGGAACACCATATATTTT. Its translation: CASSGRTVDLQDRNTIYF.

This clone was seen a single time. The sample carries other DNA sequences with the same CDR3. The rearrangement joins TRBV29-1 to TRBJ1-1; tentatively, D is TRBD1 (6 bases). The CDR3 totals 13 residues. Per the germline V gene, CDR1 is SQVTM and CDR2 is ANQGSEA. Trimming cost V 4 bases and J 0 bases, with 9 bases left between them. The DNA of the CDR3 is TGCAGCGTTGTCAGGGGTCTGAACACTGAAGCTTTCTTT. Translating gives CSVVRGLNTEAFF. Supplemented by reference TRBV29-1 and TRBJ1-1, the full variable domain reads SAVISQKPSRDICQRGTSLTIQCQVDSQVTMMFWYRQQPGQSLTLIATANQGSEATYESGFVIDKFPISRPNLTFSTLTVSNMSPEDSSIYLCSVVRGLNTEAFFGQGTRLTVV.